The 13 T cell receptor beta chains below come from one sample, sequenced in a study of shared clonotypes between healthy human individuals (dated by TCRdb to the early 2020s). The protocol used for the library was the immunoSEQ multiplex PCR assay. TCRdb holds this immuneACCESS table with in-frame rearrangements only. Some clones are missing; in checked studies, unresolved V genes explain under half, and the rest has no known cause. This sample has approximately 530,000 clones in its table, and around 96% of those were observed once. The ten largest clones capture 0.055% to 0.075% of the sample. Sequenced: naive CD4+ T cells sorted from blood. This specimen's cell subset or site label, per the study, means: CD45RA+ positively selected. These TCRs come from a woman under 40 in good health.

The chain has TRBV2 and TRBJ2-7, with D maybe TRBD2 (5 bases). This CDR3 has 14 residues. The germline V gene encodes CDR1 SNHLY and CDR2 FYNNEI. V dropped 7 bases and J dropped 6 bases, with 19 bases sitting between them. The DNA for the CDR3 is TGTGCCAGCACCTTCCTCGGGGTGGGCGGCGAGCAGTACTTC. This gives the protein CASTFLGVGGEQYF. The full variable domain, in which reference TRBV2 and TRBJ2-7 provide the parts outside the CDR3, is EPEVTQTPSHQVTQMGQEVILRCVPISNHLYFYWYRQILGQKVEFLVSFYNNEISEKSEIFDDQFSVERPDGSNFTLKIRSTKLEDSAMYFCASTFLGVGGEQYFGPGTRLTVT.

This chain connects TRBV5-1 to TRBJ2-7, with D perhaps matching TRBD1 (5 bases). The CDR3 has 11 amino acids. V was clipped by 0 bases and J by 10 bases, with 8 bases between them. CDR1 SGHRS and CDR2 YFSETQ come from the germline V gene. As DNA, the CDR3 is TGCGCCAGCAGCTTGGGACAGTTCCAGTACTTC. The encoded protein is CASSLGQFQYF.

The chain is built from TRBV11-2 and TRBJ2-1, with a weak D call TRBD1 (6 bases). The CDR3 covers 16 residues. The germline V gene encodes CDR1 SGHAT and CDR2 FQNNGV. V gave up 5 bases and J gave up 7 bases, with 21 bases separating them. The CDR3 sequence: CASSPLDRISLNEQFF. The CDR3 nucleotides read TGTGCCAGCAGCCCGTTAGACAGGATTTCTCTAAATGAGCAGTTCTTC.

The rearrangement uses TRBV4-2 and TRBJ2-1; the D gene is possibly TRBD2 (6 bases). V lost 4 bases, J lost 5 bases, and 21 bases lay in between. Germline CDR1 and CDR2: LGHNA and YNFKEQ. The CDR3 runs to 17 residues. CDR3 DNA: TGTGCCAGCAGCCCCGAAGCCACCGGGAGTTTCGACAATGAGCAGTTCTTC. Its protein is CASSPEATGSFDNEQFF.

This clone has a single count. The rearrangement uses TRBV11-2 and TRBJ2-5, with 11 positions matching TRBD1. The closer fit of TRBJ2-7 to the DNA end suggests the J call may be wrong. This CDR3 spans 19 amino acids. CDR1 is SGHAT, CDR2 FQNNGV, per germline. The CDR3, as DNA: TGTGCCAGCAGACAGAGCGGGACAGGGGGTACGGGGGGCTCCTACGAGCAGTACTTC. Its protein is CASRQSGTGGTGGSYEQYF.

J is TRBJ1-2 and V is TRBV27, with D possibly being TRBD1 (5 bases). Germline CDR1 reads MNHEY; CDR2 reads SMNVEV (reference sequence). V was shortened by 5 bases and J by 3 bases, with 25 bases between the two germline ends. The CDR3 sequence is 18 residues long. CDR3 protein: CASSPFWGLSARDYGYTF. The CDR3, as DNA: TGTGCCAGCAGTCCCTTTTGGGGCCTGTCTGCCCGGGACTATGGCTACACCTTC.

This chain's CDR3 is CASRTGTDNSPLHF. CDR3 coding DNA: TGTGCCAGCAGGACCGGGACAGATAATTCACCCCTCCACTTT. The chain uses TRBV6-5 and TRBJ1-6; TRBD1 aligns across 7 bases. J was trimmed by 5 bases and V by 6 bases; bases with no gene match: 4. Germline V gives CDR1 MNHEY, CDR2 SVGAGI. The length of the CDR3 is 14 residues.

Written as DNA, the CDR3 is TGTGCCAGCAGCGCCGGACAGCTAGAGATCTCAGATACGCAGTATTTT. Its translation: CASSAGQLEISDTQYF. The chain joins TRBV9 to TRBJ2-3, with D tentatively TRBD1 (6 bases). The CDR3 length is 16 residues. V was cut by 3 bases and J by 4 bases, with 18 bases left in between. Germline V CDR1 and CDR2: SGDLS, YYNGEE.

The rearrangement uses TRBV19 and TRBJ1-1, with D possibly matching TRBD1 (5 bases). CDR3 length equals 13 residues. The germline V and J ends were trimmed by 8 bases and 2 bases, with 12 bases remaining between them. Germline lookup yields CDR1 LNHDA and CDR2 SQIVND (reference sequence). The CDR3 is CASSPGFNTEAFF. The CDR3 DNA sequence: TGTGCCAGTTCACCAGGGTTTAACACTGAAGCTTTCTTT.

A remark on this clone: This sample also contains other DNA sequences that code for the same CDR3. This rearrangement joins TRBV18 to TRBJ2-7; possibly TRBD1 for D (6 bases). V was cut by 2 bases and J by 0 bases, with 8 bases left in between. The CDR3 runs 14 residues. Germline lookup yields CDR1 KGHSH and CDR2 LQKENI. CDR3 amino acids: CASSPNRDSYEQYF. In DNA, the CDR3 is TGTGCCAGCTCACCAAACAGGGACTCCTACGAGCAGTACTTC. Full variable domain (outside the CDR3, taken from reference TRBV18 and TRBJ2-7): NAGVMQNPRHLVRRRGQEARLRCSPMKGHSHVYWYRQLPEEGLKFMVYLQKENIIDESGMPKERFSAEFPKEGPSILRIQQVVRGDSAAYFCASSPNRDSYEQYFGPGTRLTVT.

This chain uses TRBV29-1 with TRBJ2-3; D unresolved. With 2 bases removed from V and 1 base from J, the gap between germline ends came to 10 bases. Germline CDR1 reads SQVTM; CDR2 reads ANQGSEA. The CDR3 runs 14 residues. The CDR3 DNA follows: TGCAGCGTTGAACTGTTATTCGGCACAGATACGCAGTATTTT. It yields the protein CSVELLFGTDTQYF.

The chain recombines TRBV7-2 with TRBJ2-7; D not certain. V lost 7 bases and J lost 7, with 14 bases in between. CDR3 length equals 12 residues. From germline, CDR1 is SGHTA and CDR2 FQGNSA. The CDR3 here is CASKLDLGEQYF. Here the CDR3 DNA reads TGTGCCAGCAAGCTTGACTTAGGGGAGCAGTACTTC.

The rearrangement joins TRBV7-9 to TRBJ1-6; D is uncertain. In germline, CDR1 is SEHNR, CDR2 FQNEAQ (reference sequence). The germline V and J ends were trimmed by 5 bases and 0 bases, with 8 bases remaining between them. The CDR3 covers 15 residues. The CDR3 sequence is CASSRLSSYNSPLHF. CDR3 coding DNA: TGTGCCAGCAGCCGTCTTAGCTCCTATAATTCACCCCTCCACTTT. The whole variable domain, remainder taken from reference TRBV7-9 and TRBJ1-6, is DTGVSQNPRHKITKRGQNVTFRCDPISEHNRLYWYRQTLGQGPEFLTYFQNEAQLEKSRLLSDRFSAERPKGSFSTLEIQRTEQGDSAMYLCASSRLSSYNSPLHFGNGTRLTVT.